This is a list of T cell receptor beta chains from one sample in a study of shared clonotypes between healthy human individuals. Only in-frame clones appear in the TCRdb table, and some are missing; sequencing was by immunoSEQ multiplex PCR. The sample holds over 1.4 million clones; 95% to 97% are singletons and the top ten take roughly 1.2%. Sequencing used naive CD4+ T cells sorted from blood. These receptors came from a man aged 30 to 39 in good health. Both conserved end residues are part of each CDR3. The D gene is left open where the match is weak. Expanded clones get a size class; other rows say once, few or many, or leave the size out.

D gene	V gene	J gene	clone size	CDR3 protein	CDR3 DNA
TRBD1	TRBV5-1	TRBJ2-2	-	CASSSGTGSPGELFF	TGCGCCAGCAGCTCCGGGACAGGGTCGCCCGGGGAGCTGTTTTTT
TRBD2	TRBV7-8	TRBJ2-3	once	CASSLGAGGPSAQYF	TGTGCCAGCAGCTTAGGCGCGGGAGGGCCGAGCGCGCAGTATTTT
-	TRBV5-1	TRBJ2-1	-	CASRQVSSYNEQFF	TGCGCCAGCAGACAGGTCAGCTCCTACAATGAGCAGTTCTTC
TRBD2	TRBV6-5	TRBJ2-1	-	CASSRLAGNNEQFF	TGTGCCAGCTCAAGACTAGCGGGAAACAATGAGCAGTTCTTC
-	TRBV7-6	TRBJ2-2	-	CASSLDDRTNTGELFF	TGTGCCAGCAGCTTAGACGACAGGACGAACACCGGGGAGCTGTTTTTT
-	TRBV11-2	TRBJ2-7	-	CASSLVVIQGHHEQYF	TGTGCCAGCAGCTTAGTAGTGATCCAGGGTCATCACGAGCAGTACTTC
TRBD2	TRBV5-1	TRBJ2-3	-	CASSLNERWGGDTQYF	TGCGCCAGCAGCTTGAACGAGCGGTGGGGGGGAGATACGCAGTATTTT
-	TRBV19	TRBJ2-2	once	CASSLAFTNTGELFF	TGTGCCAGTAGTCTAGCCTTTACGAACACCGGGGAGCTGTTTTTT
-	TRBV27	TRBJ2-7	-	CASSLTGTYEQYF	TGTGCCAGCAGTTTAACAGGGACCTACGAGCAGTACTTC
-	TRBV18	TRBJ1-4	-	CASSSQHATNEKLFF	TGTGCCAGCTCCTCCCAGCATGCAACTAATGAAAAACTGTTTTTT
TRBD2	TRBV28	TRBJ2-7	-	CASSLLGLAGGFSYEQYF	TGTGCCAGCAGTTTATTAGGTCTAGCGGGGGGTTTCTCCTACGAGCAGTACTTC
-	TRBV5-1	TRBJ1-4	-	CASRTGATNEKLFF	TGCGCCAGCAGGACGGGCGCAACTAATGAAAAACTGTTTTTT
-	TRBV5-1	TRBJ2-7	-	CASSSGTPSREQYF	TGCGCCAGCAGCTCCGGGACTCCTTCGAGGGAGCAGTACTTC
-	TRBV5-4	TRBJ2-1	-	CASSLGFPAGSSYNEQFF	TGTGCCAGCAGCTTGGGTTTCCCCGCGGGGAGCTCCTACAATGAGCAGTTCTTC
-	TRBV5-6	TRBJ2-1	-	CASHGGREGNEQFF	TGTGCCAGCCACGGGGGCAGGGAAGGCAATGAGCAGTTCTTC
-	TRBV7-2	TRBJ2-1	-	CASSLLRVEQFF	TGTGCCAGCAGCCTCCTTCGAGTGGAGCAGTTCTTC
TRBD1	TRBV25-1	TRBJ2-7	-	CASTLAGTGGCEQYF	TGTGCCAGCACTCTGGCCGGGACAGGGGGCTGCGAGCAGTACTTC
-	TRBV5-1	TRBJ2-7	-	CASSLAPGETYEQYF	TGCGCCAGCAGCTTGGCCCCGGGCGAAACCTACGAGCAGTACTTC
-	TRBV7-9	TRBJ2-5	-	CASSLEFSQETQYF	TGTGCCAGCAGCTTAGAGTTCAGCCAAGAGACCCAGTACTTC
TRBD1	TRBV5-4	TRBJ1-3	-	CASSDRDRGRSGNTIYF	TGTGCCAGCAGCGACCGAGACAGGGGGAGATCTGGAAACACCATATATTTT
TRBD1	TRBV5-1	TRBJ2-7	once	CADDRGPNYEQYF	TGCGCCGACGACAGGGGGCCGAACTACGAGCAGTACTTC
-	TRBV4-3	TRBJ2-3	-	CASSQSGSADTQYF	TGCGCCAGCAGCCAAAGTGGGAGCGCAGATACGCAGTATTTT
TRBD2	TRBV5-1	TRBJ2-1	-	CASSPGLAGIDEQFF	TGCGCCAGCAGCCCCGGACTAGCGGGTATCGATGAGCAGTTCTTC
-	TRBV25-1	TRBJ2-3	-	CASTQSDTQYF	TGTGCCAGCACCCAGTCAGATACGCAGTATTTT
-	TRBV7-6	TRBJ1-2	-	CASSRTGNGYTF	TGTGCCAGCAGCCGGACTGGAAACGGCTACACCTTC
-	TRBV5-6	TRBJ1-5	-	CASSLGPAGGEQPQHF	TGTGCCAGCAGCTTGGGTCCAGCCGGGGGGGAGCAGCCCCAGCATTTT
-	TRBV18	TRBJ1-5	-	CASSPGGVRNQPQHF	TGTGCCAGCTCACCAGGAGGGGTGAGGAATCAGCCCCAGCATTTT
TRBD1	TRBV7-6	TRBJ2-7	-	CASSSPGQGSHEQYF	TGTGCCAGCAGCTCACCGGGACAGGGGTCCCACGAGCAGTACTTC
TRBD1	TRBV5-1	TRBJ2-5	few	CASSIQGYQETQYF	TGCGCCAGCAGCATACAGGGGTACCAAGAGACCCAGTACTTC
-	TRBV18	TRBJ1-2	-	CASSPCKQNNPYGYTF	TGTGCCAGCTCACCGTGCAAACAGAATAACCCTTATGGCTACACCTTC